Following are 22 T cell receptor beta chains from one sample sequenced in a study of cytomegalovirus exposure and HLA in healthy donors. The PCR made use of 60 Vbeta and 13 Jbeta primers. Generated by immunoSEQ multiplex PCR, the TCRdb table keeps only in-frame clones and is missing some. The sample consists of 95,000 to 110,000 clones, about 71% of them appearing once. Sequencing was carried out using PBMCs. These receptors all come from a woman aged 45-65 years in good health and CMV-seronegative.

V and J are TRBV7-9 and TRBJ2-7; maybe TRBD1 (6 bases). This CDR3 has 15 amino acids. V lost 3 bases, J lost 3 bases, and 15 bases lay in between. Germline V gives CDR1 SEHNR, CDR2 FQNEAQ (reference sequence). The CDR3 DNA sequence: TGTGCCAGCAGCTTTGAAGGACACAGGGACTACGAGCAGTACTTC. Translating gives CASSFEGHRDYEQYF.

The V gene is TRBV2, the J gene TRBJ2-5, with D hard to call. The CDR3 extends over 11 amino acids. V was trimmed by 7 bases and J by 3 bases, leaving 6 bases between them. Germline V gives CDR1 SNHLY, CDR2 FYNNEI. CDR3 sequence: CASTGEETQYF. The CDR3 region has the DNA TGTGCCAGCACTGGAGAAGAGACCCAGTACTTC.

The V call is TRBV7-3, the J call TRBJ2-1, with TRBD2 matching over 14 bases. V was pared by 3 bases and J by 2 bases, with 3 bases of the junction left unmatched. CDR1 SGHTA and CDR2 FQGTGA come from the germline V gene. The CDR3 has 17 residues. The CDR3 sequence: CASSLGTSGSTYNEQFF. The CDR3 nucleotides read TGTGCCAGCAGCTTGGGGACTAGCGGGAGTACCTACAATGAGCAGTTCTTC.

The rearrangement joins TRBV9 to TRBJ2-1; possible D gene TRBD2, 6 bases. The germline V gene encodes CDR1 SGDLS and CDR2 YYNGEE. Trimming stripped 0 bases from V and 0 bases from J, with 10 bases between. This CDR3 is 16 amino acids long. This CDR3 reads CASSVDHGSSYNEQFF. The DNA for the CDR3 is TGTGCCAGCAGCGTAGACCACGGGAGCTCCTACAATGAGCAGTTCTTC. Together with reference TRBV9 and TRBJ2-1, the CDR3 gives the full variable domain: DSGVTQTPKHLITATGQRVTLRCSPRSGDLSVYWYQQSLDQGLQFLIQYYNGEERAKGNILERFSAQQFPDLHSELNLSSLELGDSALYFCASSVDHGSSYNEQFFGPGTRLTVL.

The CDR3 loop is CASSLMGLAKNIQYF. The CDR3 DNA sequence: TGCGCCAGCAGCTTGATGGGACTAGCCAAAAACATTCAGTACTTC. The V call is TRBV5-1, the J call TRBJ2-4; TRBD2 is a possible D gene (6 bases). V lost 1 base and J lost 0, with 8 bases in between. Germline V gene sequence: CDR1 SGHRS, CDR2 YFSETQ. This CDR3 region has 15 residues.

The chain recombines TRBV11-3 with TRBJ2-1; 11 bases agree with TRBD2. Germline CDR1 SGHNT, CDR2 YENEEA. Trimming cost V 4 bases and J 4 bases; bases outside gene matches: 9. The CDR3 has 17 residues. The CDR3 sequence: CASSSRLAGMAYNEQFF. CDR3 DNA: TGTGCCAGCAGCTCTCGACTAGCGGGAATGGCATACAATGAGCAGTTCTTC.

This chain links TRBV2 with TRBJ2-5, with 13 bases that match TRBD2. The germline CDR1 and CDR2 sequences are SNHLY and FYNNEI. V dropped 2 bases and J dropped 7; count of bases not matched to a gene: 4. The CDR3 spans 15 residues. Here the CDR3 DNA reads TGTGCCAGCAGTGAACGACTAGCGGGAGGTGGGACCCAGTACTTC. Encoded protein: CASSERLAGGGTQYF. Full variable domain (missing parts from reference TRBV2 and TRBJ2-5): EPEVTQTPSHQVTQMGQEVILRCVPISNHLYFYWYRQILGQKVEFLVSFYNNEISEKSEIFDDQFSVERPDGSNFTLKIRSTKLEDSAMYFCASSERLAGGGTQYFGPGTRLLVL.

The chain joins TRBV2 to TRBJ1-6; D might be TRBD1 (5 bases). The V gene's germline CDR1 is SNHLY and CDR2 FYNNEI. The CDR3 runs to 14 residues. V gave up 3 bases and J gave up 13 bases, with 16 bases separating them. CDR3: CASSDLPEGAPLHF. The CDR3 bases are TGTGCCAGCAGTGATCTCCCAGAAGGGGCGCCCCTCCACTTT.

This sequence joins TRBV7-6 and TRBJ1-4; D ambiguous. Germline V lookup: CDR1 SGHVS, CDR2 FNYEAQ. This CDR3 is built from 15 residues. Trimming removed 1 base at V and 7 bases at J, with 13 bases between. The chain's CDR3 is CASSLVTDAFEKLFF. DNA for the CDR3: TGTGCCAGCAGCTTAGTCACAGATGCCTTTGAAAAACTGTTTTTT.

CDR3 sequence reads: CASSPQGPLSGNTIYF. For the CDR3, the DNA is TGTGCCAGCAGCCCTCAGGGGCCCCTCTCTGGAAACACCATATATTTT. This chain connects TRBV9 to TRBJ1-3; perhaps TRBD1 as D (6 bases). The ends were cut back, 4 bases at V and 0 bases at J, with 14 bases in the middle. The CDR3 is made up of 16 amino acids. Germline loops: CDR1 SGDLS, CDR2 YYNGEE.

In its sample, this clone was seen a few times. V and J are TRBV7-8 and TRBJ2-1, with a weak D call TRBD1 (5 bases). Germline lookup yields CDR1 SGHVS and CDR2 FQNEAQ. The germline V and J ends were trimmed by 1 base and 8 bases, with 12 bases remaining between them. The CDR3 extends over 14 amino acids. CDR3 sequence (DNA): TGTGCCAGCAGCTTAGACAGGAATTCGGATGAGCAGTTCTTC. Residues: CASSLDRNSDEQFF.

V and J are TRBV30 and TRBJ1-2; 7 positions match TRBD1. The CDR3 runs to 12 residues. V trimming: 4 bases; J trimming: 7 bases; junction bases outside the gene matches: 6. CDR1 and CDR2 (germline): GTSNPN, SVGIG (reference sequence). The CDR3 here is CAWNRDRSGYTF. The CDR3 DNA is TGTGCCTGGAATCGGGACAGATCTGGCTACACCTTC.

This clone appeared a few times. V usage is TRBV19 and J usage is TRBJ2-2, with 7 positions matching TRBD1. The CDR3 spans 14 residues. V shed 5 bases, J shed 5 bases, and the junction held 5 bases outside the gene matches. Per germline, CDR1 LNHDA and CDR2 SQIVND (reference sequence). The CDR3 reads CASSVTGVTGELFF. The CDR3, as DNA: TGTGCCAGTAGTGTCACAGGGGTAACCGGGGAGCTGTTTTTT.

The sample holds one count of this clone. The rearrangement uses TRBV7-8 and TRBJ1-2, with D unresolved. This CDR3 is 14 amino acids long. Germline loops: CDR1 SGHVS, CDR2 FQNEAQ. V was cut by 1 base and J by 4 bases, with 10 bases left in between. CDR3 DNA sequence: TGTGCCAGCAGCTTAGACCCCTCCAGCTATGGCTACACCTTC. This gives the protein CASSLDPSSYGYTF.

The genes are TRBV28 and TRBJ2-7, with D possibly TRBD2 on 6 matching bases. The CDR3 totals 14 residues. Germline lookup yields CDR1 MDHEN and CDR2 SYDVKM. V was trimmed by 6 bases and J by 2 bases, leaving 14 bases between them. The CDR3 DNA follows: TGTGCCAGCAGGGACGGGACTGGGACCTACGAGCAGTACTTC. It is translated as CASRDGTGTYEQYF.

This clone was detected only once. The chain is built from TRBV5-4 and TRBJ2-5, with a possible D match to TRBD1 (5 bases). This CDR3 has 14 amino acids. Trimming removed 5 bases from V and 5 bases from J, with 16 bases in between. Germline V gene lookup returns CDR1 SGHNT and CDR2 YYREEE (reference sequence). The DNA of the CDR3 is TGTGCCAGCAGTCCAAGGGCAGGGTGGGAGACCCAGTACTTC. It encodes CASSPRAGWETQYF.

This clone was counted between two and nine times. The rearrangement joins TRBV6-1 to TRBJ2-2, with D uncertain. CDR3 length: 15 amino acids. The V gene lost 0 bases and the J gene lost 4 bases, with 9 bases spanning the gap. Germline V gene lookup returns CDR1 MNHNS and CDR2 SASEGT. This CDR3 is CASSEAPFSTGELFF. CDR3 coding DNA: TGTGCCAGCAGTGAAGCGCCCTTCAGCACCGGGGAGCTGTTTTTT.

The CDR3 reads CASSEAPGIYGYTF. Written as DNA, the CDR3 is TGTGCCAGCAGTGAAGCGCCGGGTATCTATGGCTACACCTTC. The V call is TRBV6-1, the J call TRBJ1-2, with no clear D. Trimming removed 0 bases at V and 4 bases at J, with 9 bases between. This CDR3 contains 14 residues. The germline V gene has CDR1 MNHNS and CDR2 SASEGT.

The J gene is TRBJ2-7, the V gene TRBV7-2; D is unclear. Germline V lookup: CDR1 SGHTA, CDR2 FQGNSA. There are 14 residues in the CDR3. The germline V and J ends were trimmed by 4 bases and 2 bases, with 12 bases remaining between them. CDR3 in DNA: TGTGCCAGCAGCTCCCAGACGGAGCCCTACGAGCAGTACTTC. Protein: CASSSQTEPYEQYF.

Details on this clone: Mismatch with germline at one junction end may stem from a read error. The CDR3: CASRTGTSGSFTAHRGF. As DNA, the CDR3 is TGTGCCAGCAGAACCGGGACTAGCGGGAGCTTTACGGCCCACAGGGGCTTC. This rearrangement joins TRBV2 to TRBJ2-7; 14 bases line up with TRBD2. This CDR3 region has 17 residues. Germline-derived CDR1 and CDR2 are SNHLY and FYNNEI.

The chain couples TRBV7-3 to TRBJ2-3; 9 nucleotides agree with TRBD2. The germline CDR1 and CDR2 sequences are SGHTA and FQGTGA. The V segment lost 1 base and the J segment 3 bases; nucleotides outside the gene matches: 5. This CDR3 contains 16 residues. As DNA, the CDR3 is TGTGCCAGCAGCTTAATGGCTAGCGGGGCTACAGATACGCAGTATTTT. Protein sequence: CASSLMASGATDTQYF.

The rearrangement joins TRBV11-2 to TRBJ1-4; 7 nucleotides agree with TRBD1. CDR1 is SGHAT and CDR2 is FQNNGV in the germline V gene. V lost 1 base, J lost 4 bases, and 3 bases stayed unmatched. The CDR3 sequence is 15 residues long. Written as DNA, the CDR3 is TGTGCCAGCAGCTTAGGGGCAGGGGGTAATGAAAAACTGTTTTTT. Its protein product is CASSLGAGGNEKLFF.